The clone carrying this T cell receptor (beta chain) was observed a single time. The data belong to a study of blood T cell repertoires in COVID-19. Data came from immunoSEQ multiplex PCR; TCRdb stores just in-frame clones and leaves some out. The data contain tens of thousands of clones, roughly 88% of them singletons. The TCR comes from a human donor in a cohort sampled during active COVID-19. The sequencing input was peripheral blood.

The CDR3 nucleotides are TGTGCCAGCAGGGGGACAGGGCAAGAGACCCAGTACTTC. Encoded protein: CASRGTGQETQYF. The chain joins TRBV27 to TRBJ2-5, with TRBD1 matching over 9 bases. This CDR3 is built from 13 residues. Germline assignment: CDR1 MNHEY and CDR2 SMNVEV (reference sequence). Trimming removed 6 bases from V and 2 bases from J; junction bases left unmatched: 1.